This T cell receptor (beta chain) originates from a study of cytomegalovirus exposure and HLA in healthy donors. For this clone: What it recognizes is unknown.

PCR amplification relied on 60 Vbeta primers (plus 13 Jbeta primers). Clones were sequenced by immunoSEQ multiplex PCR, and TCRdb holds only the in-frame ones, with some missing. The sample lists fewer than 110,000 clones; approximately 79% were seen once. Overall study results and limits: One variant, a missense change in DCLRE1C, was linked in a later analysis to TCR beta V- and J-gene trimming.

CDR1 is SGHNT and CDR2 is YYREEE in the germline V gene (reference sequence). This CDR3 spans 14 amino acids. V lost 2 bases and J 2 bases, leaving 9 bases between the germline ends. Sequences were obtained from PBMCs. The sequence derives from a woman aged 40 to 50 in good health and CMV-seropositive. The chain uses TRBV5-4 and TRBJ2-3; a possible D gene is TRBD2 (5 bases). The CDR3 bases are TGTGCCAGCAGCTTCGGCGGGTACACAGATACGCAGTATTTT. Amino acid sequence: CASSFGGYTDTQYF. Complete variable domain (other parts from reference TRBV5-4 and TRBJ2-3): ETGVTQSPTHLIKTRGQQVTLRCSSQSGHNTVSWYQQALGQGPQFIFQYYREEENGRGNFPPRFSGLQFPNYSSELNVNALELDDSALYLCASSFGGYTDTQYFGPGTRLTVL.